The 16 T cell receptor beta chains listed next were all sequenced from one sample in a study of T cells in Graves' hyperthyroidism and ophthalmopathy. The TCR beta CDR3 regions underwent amplification using RNA transcripts as the source. TCR CDR3 underwent first-round RT-PCR with the HTBI primer set. From the multiplex PCR reads, TCRdb called clonotypes with MiXCR, one entry per CDR3 protein. The data hold some 580,000 distinct CDR3 sequences, with approximately 15% observed a single time. Sample: blood. The receptors originated from a woman aged 40 to 50 with Graves' ophthalmopathy.

This clonotype was observed at least ten times. The V and J genes are TRBV7-2 and TRBJ1-2, with D possibly TRBD1 on 6 matching bases. V lost 2 bases and J 4 bases, leaving 14 bases between the germline ends. The CDR3 spans 15 residues. Germline V CDR1 and CDR2: SGHTA, FQGNSA. CDR3 amino acids: CASSLTGPYAYGYTF. DNA for the CDR3: TGTGCCAGCAGCTTAACAGGGCCGTACGCCTATGGCTACACCTTC.

This clonotype showed up just a few times. The rearrangement links TRBV29-1 to TRBJ2-1; 9 bases are shared with TRBD1. Germline V gene sequence: CDR1 SQVTM, CDR2 ANQGSEA. This CDR3 region has 13 residues. V shed 3 bases and J 6 bases; nucleotides not matched to a gene: 3. The CDR3 region has the DNA TGCAGCGTTGATGGGACAGGGCTCAATGAGCAGTTCTTC. Translated, it gives CSVDGTGLNEQFF.

The V call is TRBV7-9, the J call TRBJ2-1; D possibly uses TRBD1 or TRBD2 (5 bases each). Germline lookup yields CDR1 SEHNR and CDR2 FQNEAQ (reference sequence). This CDR3 has 13 amino acids. Trimming stripped 6 bases from V and 12 bases from J, with 18 bases between. The CDR3 region is CASRHLQDSGQFF. Written as DNA, the CDR3 is TGTGCCAGCAGACATCTACAGGACTCTGGGCAGTTCTTC.

Notes on this clonotype: The junction does not match germline at one end; this may be a read error. This sequence joins TRBV4-1 and TRBJ2-3, with D perhaps matching TRBD2 (5 bases). The CDR3 runs 13 residues. CDR1 MGHRA and CDR2 YSYEKL come from the germline V gene. Here the CDR3 reads CASSQSFGDMQYF. The CDR3 DNA reads as TGCGCCAGCAGCCAATCCTTCGGGGATATGCAGTATTTT.

This clonotype was detected many times. The rearrangement joins TRBV18 to TRBJ1-2, with 7 bases lining up with TRBD1. Germline CDR1 reads KGHSH; CDR2 reads LQKENI. This CDR3 region has 14 residues. Unmatched junction bases numbered 6, after V lost 3 bases and J lost 5 bases. The CDR3 DNA reads as TGTGCCAGCTCACCGGAGGGGGCAGGGTATGGCTACACCTTC. This codes for CASSPEGAGYGYTF.

This clonotype was seen repeatedly, ten times or more. The gene calls are TRBV12-3 or TRBV12-4 and TRBJ1-1; no firm D call. The CDR3 is 14 amino acids. V was trimmed by 5 bases and J by 1 base, leaving 11 bases between them. CDR3 DNA: TGTGCCAGCAGTACAGCGCTTTCGAACACTGAAGCTTTCTTT. Translating it yields CASSTALSNTEAFF.

This clonotype was recorded at least ten times. V is TRBV12-5 and J is TRBJ2-7; 12 bases fit TRBD2. The germline V gene encodes CDR1 LGHNT and CDR2 FRNRAP. Trimming removed 11 bases from V and 6 bases from J; junction bases left unmatched: 20. CDR3 length: 17 residues. CDR3 DNA: TGTGCTGGGGGAACTAGCGGGAGGTCCCCGGTGCAGCGCGAGCAGTACTTC. This codes for CAGGTSGRSPVQREQYF.

This clonotype has a count of ten or more. The rearrangement uses TRBV7-9 and TRBJ1-1; 7 bases are a match to TRBD1. In germline, CDR1 is SEHNR, CDR2 FQNEAQ (reference sequence). The CDR3 consists of 16 residues. With V trimmed by 3 bases and J by 6 bases, 13 bases remained unmatched. CDR3 protein: CASSLTGLMPPAEAFF. Here the CDR3 DNA reads TGTGCCAGCAGCTTGACAGGGCTAATGCCGCCCGCTGAAGCTTTCTTT.

Ten or more counts support this clonotype. CDR3 sequence: CARSGGWSFGYTF. CDR3 DNA sequence: TGTGCCCGTTCTGGGGGATGGTCTTTTGGCTACACCTTC. V usage is TRBV30 and J usage is TRBJ1-2; D possibly corresponds to TRBD1 (5 bases). V lost 8 bases and J lost 7, with 20 bases in between. The length of the CDR3 is 13 residues. Germline loops: CDR1 GTSNPN, CDR2 SVGIG (reference sequence).

The rearrangement links TRBV2 to TRBJ2-2, with a weak D call TRBD1 (6 bases). The V end lost 4 bases, the J end lost 1 base, and 16 bases lay between the germline ends. The CDR3 length is 17 residues. Germline-derived CDR1 and CDR2 are SNHLY and FYNNEI. The CDR3 bases are TGTGCCAGCAGTGCCCCGCAGGGGTTAGTGAACACCGGGGAGCTGTTTTTT. Its protein product is CASSAPQGLVNTGELFF.

CDR3 sequence reads: CASSYLGLADTQYF. For the CDR3, the DNA is TGTGCCAGCAGTTACTTAGGACTAGCCGATACGCAGTATTTT. The chain carries TRBV6-2 or TRBV6-3 and TRBJ2-3, with 8 bases aligning to TRBD2. The CDR3 runs to 14 residues. Germline trimming cut 1 base from V and 6 bases from J; bases unmatched to any gene: 3. Germline V lookup: CDR1 MNHEY, CDR2 SVGEGT.

This clonotype was seen many times. The chain couples TRBV12-3 or TRBV12-4 to TRBJ1-2; the D gene is possibly TRBD1 (6 bases). CDR3 length: 13 amino acids. The V end lost 7 bases, the J end lost 6 bases, and 15 bases lay between the germline ends. The CDR3 sequence: CASIQGWEDGYTF. CDR3 DNA sequence: TGTGCCAGCATCCAGGGGTGGGAGGATGGCTACACCTTC.

The chain carries TRBV6-1 and TRBJ2-3; perhaps TRBD1 as D (6 bases). The V gene's germline CDR1 is MNHNS and CDR2 SASEGT. The V end was cut by 1 base, the J end by 4 bases, with 12 bases between. The CDR3 consists of 15 residues. CDR3: CASSEGPGVADTQYF. DNA for the CDR3: TGTGCCAGCAGTGAAGGGCCAGGGGTGGCAGATACGCAGTATTTT.

The chain has TRBV6-2 or TRBV6-3 and TRBJ1-1; perhaps TRBD1 as D (5 bases). The germline V gene encodes CDR1 MNHEY and CDR2 SVGEGT. V was cut by 5 bases and J by 5 bases, with 15 bases left in between. The CDR3 loop spans 14 amino acids. The CDR3 bases are TGTGCCAGCAGTATCCGGGGGGAAGGAACTGAAGCTTTCTTT. The encoded protein is CASSIRGEGTEAFF.

This clonotype was recorded many times. The chain couples TRBV5-1 to TRBJ2-1; the match to TRBD2 covers 12 bases. Per germline, CDR1 SGHRS and CDR2 YFSETQ. The CDR3 is 16 residues long. Losses at the gene ends were 4 bases for V and 12 bases for J; bases not matched to a gene: 14. This CDR3 is CASSLALAGGLTPQFF. The CDR3 nucleotides read TGCGCCAGCAGCCTCGCGCTAGCGGGAGGGCTGACCCCGCAGTTCTTC.

The V gene is TRBV27, the J gene TRBJ2-7; TRBD1 aligns across 7 bases. Germline loops: CDR1 MNHEY, CDR2 SMNVEV (reference sequence). The CDR3 contains 13 residues. Unmatched junction bases numbered 5, after V lost 5 bases and J lost 4 bases. CDR3 nucleotide sequence: TGTGCCAGCAGTGCCTTGACAGGGTACGAGCAGTACTTC. This gives the protein CASSALTGYEQYF.